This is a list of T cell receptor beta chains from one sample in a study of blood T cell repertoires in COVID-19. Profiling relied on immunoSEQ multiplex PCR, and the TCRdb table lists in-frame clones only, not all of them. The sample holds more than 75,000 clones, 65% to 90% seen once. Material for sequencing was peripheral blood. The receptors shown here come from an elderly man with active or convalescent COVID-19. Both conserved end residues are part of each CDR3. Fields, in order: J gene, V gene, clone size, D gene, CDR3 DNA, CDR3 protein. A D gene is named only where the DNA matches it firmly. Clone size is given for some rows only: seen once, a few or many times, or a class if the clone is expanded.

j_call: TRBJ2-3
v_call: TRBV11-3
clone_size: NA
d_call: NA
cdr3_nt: TGTGCCAGCAGCTCCAACTCCGCAGATACGCAGTATTTT
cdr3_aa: CASSSNSADTQYF

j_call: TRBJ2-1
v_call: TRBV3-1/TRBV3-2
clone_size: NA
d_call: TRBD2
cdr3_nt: TGTGCCAGCAGCCACCTAGGACTAGCAGGCTCCTACAATGAGCAGTTCTTC
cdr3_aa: CASSHLGLAGSYNEQFF

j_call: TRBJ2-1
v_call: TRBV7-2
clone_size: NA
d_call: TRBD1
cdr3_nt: TGTGCCAGCAGGGCTACCGGGACAGGGAGGTACAATGAGCAGTTCTTC
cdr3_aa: CASRATGTGRYNEQFF

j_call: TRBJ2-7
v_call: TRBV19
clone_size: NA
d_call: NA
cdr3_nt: TGTGCCAGTAGTATACTGGGAGCGCTGGCCTACGAGCAGTACTTC
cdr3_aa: CASSILGALAYEQYF

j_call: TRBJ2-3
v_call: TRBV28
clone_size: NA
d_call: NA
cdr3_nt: TGTGCCAGCACCCCCCCGCTCCAGCGGGGCACAGATACGCAGTATTTT
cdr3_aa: CASTPPLQRGTDTQYF

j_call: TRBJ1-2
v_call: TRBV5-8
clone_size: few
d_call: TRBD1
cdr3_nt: TGTGCCAGCAGCCAACAAACAGGGGTCGTCTATGGCTACACCTTC
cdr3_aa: CASSQQTGVVYGYTF

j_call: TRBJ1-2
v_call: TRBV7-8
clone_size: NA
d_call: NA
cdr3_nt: TGTGCCAGCAGCTCGCGTCCCCCCGTCGGGGAAGGCTACACCTTC
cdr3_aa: CASSSRPPVGEGYTF

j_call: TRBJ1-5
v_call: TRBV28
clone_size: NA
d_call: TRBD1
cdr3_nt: TGTGCCAGCAGTTCTACCGGGACAGGGTCCCCCAGACCCCAGCATTTT
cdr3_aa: CASSSTGTGSPRPQHF

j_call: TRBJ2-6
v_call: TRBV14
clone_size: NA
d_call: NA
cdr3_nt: TGTGCCAGCAGCCAAATTATCTCTGGGGCCAACGTCCTGACTTTC
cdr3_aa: CASSQIISGANVLTF

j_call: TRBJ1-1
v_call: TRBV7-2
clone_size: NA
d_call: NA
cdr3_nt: TGTGCCAGCAGCTTAACGGTGAACACTGAAGCTTTCTTT
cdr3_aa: CASSLTVNTEAFF

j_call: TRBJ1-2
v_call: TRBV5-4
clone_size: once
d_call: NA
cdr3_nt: TGTGCCAGCACTTGGGGCAGGGGCAACTATGGCTACACCTTC
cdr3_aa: CASTWGRGNYGYTF

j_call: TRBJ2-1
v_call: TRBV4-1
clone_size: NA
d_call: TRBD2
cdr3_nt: TGCGCCAGCAGCCAAGATGACGGCGGGAGTTACCCCCATGAGCAGTTCTTC
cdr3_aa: CASSQDDGGSYPHEQFF

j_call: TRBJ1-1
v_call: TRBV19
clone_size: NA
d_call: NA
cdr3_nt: TGTGCCAGTAGCCGGGACTTTTTTCCATTATTT
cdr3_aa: CASSRDFFPLF

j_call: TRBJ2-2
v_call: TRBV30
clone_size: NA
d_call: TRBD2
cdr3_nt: TGTGCCTGGGGACTAGCGGGAGTGGGCGGGGAGCTGTTTTTT
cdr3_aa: CAWGLAGVGGELFF

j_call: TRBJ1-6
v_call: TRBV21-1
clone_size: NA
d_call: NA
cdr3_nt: TGTGCCAGCAGCTCCCGGGACAGGAGCTCCTATAATTCACCCCTCCACTTT
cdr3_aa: CASSSRDRSSYNSPLHF

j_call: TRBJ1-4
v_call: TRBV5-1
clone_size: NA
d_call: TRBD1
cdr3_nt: TGCGCCAGCAGCATAGGACAGGGGACTGAAAAACTGTTTTTT
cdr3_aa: CASSIGQGTEKLFF

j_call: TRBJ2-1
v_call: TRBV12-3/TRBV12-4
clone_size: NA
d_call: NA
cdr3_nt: TGTGCCAGCAGTTTACAGGCTTACAATGAGCAGTTCTTC
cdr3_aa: CASSLQAYNEQFF

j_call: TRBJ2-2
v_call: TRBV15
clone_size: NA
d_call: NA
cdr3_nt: TGTGCCACCAGCCTAGAAGGGGGGGGGAACACCGGGGAGCTGTTTTTT
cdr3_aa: CATSLEGGGNTGELFF

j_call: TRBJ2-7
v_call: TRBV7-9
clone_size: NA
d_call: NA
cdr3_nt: TGTGCCAGCAGCACTAGACAGGCCTACGAGCAGTACTTC
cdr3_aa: CASSTRQAYEQYF

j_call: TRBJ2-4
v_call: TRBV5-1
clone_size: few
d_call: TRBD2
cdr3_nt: TGCGCCAGCGGAGATGTCAAGTTGGGGGGGAACATTCAGTACTTC
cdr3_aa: CASGDVKLGGNIQYF

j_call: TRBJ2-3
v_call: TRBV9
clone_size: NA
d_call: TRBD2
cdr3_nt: TGTGCCAGCAGCGTTGATTTGACTAGCGGGAGGTTCGCAGATACGCAGTATTTT
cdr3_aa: CASSVDLTSGRFADTQYF

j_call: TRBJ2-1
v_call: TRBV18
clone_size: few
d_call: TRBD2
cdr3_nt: TGTGCCAGCTCGCGCACTAGCGGAGGCTACAATGAGCAGTTCTTC
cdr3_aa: CASSRTSGGYNEQFF

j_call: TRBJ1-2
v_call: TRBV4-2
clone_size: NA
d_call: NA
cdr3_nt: TGTGCCAGCAGCCAGACGGCTAATTCGGGGAGGAGGGATAACTATGGCTACACCTTC
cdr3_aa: CASSQTANSGRRDNYGYTF

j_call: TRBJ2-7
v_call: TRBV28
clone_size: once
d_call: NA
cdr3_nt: TGTGCCAGCAGTGAAAGAAACAGGGCGACCTACGAGCAGTACTTC
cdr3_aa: CASSERNRATYEQYF

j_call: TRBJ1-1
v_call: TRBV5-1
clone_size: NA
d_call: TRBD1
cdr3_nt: TGCGCCAGCAGCTACGGGACAGGGATAAACACTGAAGCTTTCTTT
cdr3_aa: CASSYGTGINTEAFF

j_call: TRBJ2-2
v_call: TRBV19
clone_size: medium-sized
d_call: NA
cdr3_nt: TGTGCCAGTAGTATCCCAGGGGTCGACACCGGGGAGCTGTTTTTT
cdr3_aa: CASSIPGVDTGELFF

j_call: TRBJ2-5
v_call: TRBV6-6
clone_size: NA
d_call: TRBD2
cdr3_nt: TGTGCCAGCAGACCCAGACTAGCGGGAGAAGAGACCCAGTACTTC
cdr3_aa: CASRPRLAGEETQYF

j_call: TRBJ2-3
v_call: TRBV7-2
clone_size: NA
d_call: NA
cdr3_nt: TGTGCCAGCAGCGCCTATGGGGGCGGCACAGATACGCAGTATTTT
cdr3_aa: CASSAYGGGTDTQYF

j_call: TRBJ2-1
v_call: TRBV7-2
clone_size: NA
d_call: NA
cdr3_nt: TGTGCCAGCAGCCCGGAGGCCGGGCCCCCAAGCCATGAGCAGTTCTTC
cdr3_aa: CASSPEAGPPSHEQFF

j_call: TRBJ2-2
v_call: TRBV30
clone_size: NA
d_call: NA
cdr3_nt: TGTGCCTGGAGTAAACTCTCGGTGGGGGAGCTGTTTTTT
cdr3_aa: CAWSKLSVGELFF

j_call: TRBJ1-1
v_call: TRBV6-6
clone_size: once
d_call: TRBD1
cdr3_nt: TGTGCCACCCTCGGGACAGACCTGAGAGTGATCTTT
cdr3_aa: CATLGTDLRVIF

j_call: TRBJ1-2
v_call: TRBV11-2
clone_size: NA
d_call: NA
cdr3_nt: TGTGCCAGCAGCTCGACGCGGGGCAGGGCAGATAACTATGGCTACACCTTC
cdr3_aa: CASSSTRGRADNYGYTF

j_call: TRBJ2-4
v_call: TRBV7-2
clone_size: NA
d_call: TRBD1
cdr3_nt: TGTGCCAGCAGCAAACAGGGGGGCAAAAACATTCAGTACTTC
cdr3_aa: CASSKQGGKNIQYF

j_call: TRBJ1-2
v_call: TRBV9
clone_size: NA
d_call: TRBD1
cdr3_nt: TGTGCCAGCAGGGCGGGCAGGGGGCATGGTGGCTACACCTTC
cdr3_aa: CASRAGRGHGGYTF

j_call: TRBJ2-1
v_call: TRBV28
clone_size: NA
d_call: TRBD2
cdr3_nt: TGTGCCAGTAATCTTAGACTAGCGGGAGGCGATGAGCAGTTCTTC
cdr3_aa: CASNLRLAGGDEQFF

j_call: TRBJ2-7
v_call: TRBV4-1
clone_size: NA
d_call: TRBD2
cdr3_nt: TGCGCCAGCAGCCAAAGTACTAGCGGGCGCTCCTACGAGCAGTACTTC
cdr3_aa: CASSQSTSGRSYEQYF

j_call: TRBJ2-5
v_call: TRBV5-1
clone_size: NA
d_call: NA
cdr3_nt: TGCGCCAGCAGCTTGGAACTCTCAGAGACCCAGTACTTC
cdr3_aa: CASSLELSETQYF

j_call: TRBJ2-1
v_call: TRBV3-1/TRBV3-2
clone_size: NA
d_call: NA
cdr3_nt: TGTGCCAGCAGCCAAGATCGTTATGAGCAGTTCTTC
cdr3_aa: CASSQDRYEQFF

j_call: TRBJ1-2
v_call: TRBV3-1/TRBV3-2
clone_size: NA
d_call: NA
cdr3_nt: TGTGCCAGCAGCCAAGAAGTCAGAGTAGCCTATGGCTACACCTTC
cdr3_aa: CASSQEVRVAYGYTF

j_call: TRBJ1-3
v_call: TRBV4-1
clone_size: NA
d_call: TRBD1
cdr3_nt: TGCGCCAGCAGCCAAGTCTCAGGGGGCCTCTCTGGAAACACCATATATTTT
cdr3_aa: CASSQVSGGLSGNTIYF

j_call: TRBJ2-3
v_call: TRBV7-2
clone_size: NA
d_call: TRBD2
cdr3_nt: TGTGCCAGCAGCTTAGGCCTAGCGGGAGGTACGCAGTATTTT
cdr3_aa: CASSLGLAGGTQYF

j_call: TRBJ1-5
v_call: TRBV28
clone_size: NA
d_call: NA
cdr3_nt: TGTGCCAGCAGCAGCCGTTTGACAGCTCAGCCCCAGCATTTT
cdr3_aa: CASSSRLTAQPQHF

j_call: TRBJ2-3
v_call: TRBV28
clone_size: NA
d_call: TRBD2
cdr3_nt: TGTGCCAGCAGTTTACTGGCGGGAGGGAGCACAGATACGCAGTATTTT
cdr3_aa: CASSLLAGGSTDTQYF

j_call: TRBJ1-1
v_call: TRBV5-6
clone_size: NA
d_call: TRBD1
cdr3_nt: TGTGCCAGCAGCAAAGACAGGGACTTGGGCACTGAAGCTTTCTTT
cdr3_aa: CASSKDRDLGTEAFF

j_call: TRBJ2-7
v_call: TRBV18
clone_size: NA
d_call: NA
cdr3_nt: TGTGCCAGCTCACCTGGACAGATGAACTTCTACGAGCAGTACTTC
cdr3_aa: CASSPGQMNFYEQYF

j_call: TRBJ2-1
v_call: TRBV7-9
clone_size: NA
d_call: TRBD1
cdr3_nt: TGTGCCAGCAGCACCCGACAGGGACGTGGTTTTTGGCAGTTCTTC
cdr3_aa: CASSTRQGRGFWQFF

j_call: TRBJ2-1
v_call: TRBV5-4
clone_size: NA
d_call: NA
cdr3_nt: TGTGCCAGCAGCTTTCGGTCAGGGGGGAATGAGCAGTTCTTC
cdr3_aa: CASSFRSGGNEQFF

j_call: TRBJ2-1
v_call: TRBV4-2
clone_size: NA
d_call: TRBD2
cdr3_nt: TGTGCCAGCGCATTGCGGGGGGGACTAGCGGACAATGAGCAGTTCTTC
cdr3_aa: CASALRGGLADNEQFF

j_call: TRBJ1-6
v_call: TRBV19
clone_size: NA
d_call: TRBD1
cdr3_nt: TGTGCCAGTAGTACTACAGGGGCTCCAGATAATTCACCCCTCCACTTT
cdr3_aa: CASSTTGAPDNSPLHF

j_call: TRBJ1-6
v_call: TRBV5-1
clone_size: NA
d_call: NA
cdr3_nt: TGCGCCAGCAGCTTGGATCAGACTCCCCTCCACTTT
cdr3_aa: CASSLDQTPLHF

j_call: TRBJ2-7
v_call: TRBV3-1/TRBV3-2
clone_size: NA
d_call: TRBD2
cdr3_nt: TGTGCCAGCAGCCTGGGACCTCAACGGGAGGACGAGCAGTACTTC
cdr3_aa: CASSLGPQREDEQYF

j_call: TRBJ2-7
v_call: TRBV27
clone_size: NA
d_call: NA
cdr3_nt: TGTGCCAGCAGTTCCCCCCCTGGCGGGGAGTACTTC
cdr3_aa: CASSSPPGGEYF

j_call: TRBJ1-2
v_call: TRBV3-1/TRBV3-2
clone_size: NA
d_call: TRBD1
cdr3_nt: TGTGCCAGCAGCCAGGCTGACAGGGGGCTACGGAATGGCTACACCTTC
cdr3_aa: CASSQADRGLRNGYTF

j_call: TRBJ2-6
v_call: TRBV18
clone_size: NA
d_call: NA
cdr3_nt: TGTGCCAGCTCATCGCAGGGTTATGGGGCCAACGTCCTGACTTTC
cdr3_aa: CASSSQGYGANVLTF

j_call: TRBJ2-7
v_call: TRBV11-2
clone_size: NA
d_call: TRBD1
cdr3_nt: TGTGCCAGCAGCCGCTCGCCCGGGACAGGGGGATTGTACGAGCAGTACTTC
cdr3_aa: CASSRSPGTGGLYEQYF

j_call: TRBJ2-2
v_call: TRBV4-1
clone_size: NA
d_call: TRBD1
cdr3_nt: TGCGCCAGCAGCCCGGGACAGGGGATCGCCGGGGAGCTGTTTTTT
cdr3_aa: CASSPGQGIAGELFF

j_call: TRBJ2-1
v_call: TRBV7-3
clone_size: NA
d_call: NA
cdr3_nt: TGTGCCAGCAGCTTCCGGGGTTACAATGAGCAGTTCTTC
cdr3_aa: CASSFRGYNEQFF

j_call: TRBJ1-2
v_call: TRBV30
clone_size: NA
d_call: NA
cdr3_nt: TGTGCCTGGAGTGTAATTCGCACATATGGCTACACCTTC
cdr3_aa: CAWSVIRTYGYTF

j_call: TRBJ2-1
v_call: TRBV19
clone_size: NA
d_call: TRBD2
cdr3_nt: TGTGCCAGTAGTAATAGCGGGAGGGCGAGTGATGAGCAGTTCTTC
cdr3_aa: CASSNSGRASDEQFF